A single TCR beta chain is shown here with its context. The sample holds one count of this clone. What this receptor recognizes is not known. Base quality data are lacking; no much larger clone is found one base away. From its cysteine to its phenylalanine, the CDR3 spans 18 amino acids. The read is trimmed to its CDR3 DNA, 54 bases read in frame from base 1. V is clipped by 2 bases and J by 3 bases, and the sequence between their germline boundaries is 19 bases long. According to the germline V gene, CDR1 reads MDHEN and CDR2 reads SYDVKM. This sample was included in a study of shared clonotypes between healthy human individuals (TCRdb year 2020). Looking at the study overall: A few men and a couple of women, aged 18 to 49 years, made up the cohort. For each donor, CD4 naive and CD4 memory were each run on three plates, CD8 naive on two plates, and CD8 memory on one plate. Per donor, leukapheresis produced somewhere between about 0.8 and 9.5 billion PBMCs. To increase sequencing depth and limit assay-specific biases, TCR repertoire library preparation and sequencing were carried out by different laboratories using diverse techniques. Blood TCR repertoires of roughly 5 healthy adults were deeply sequenced to estimate repertoire size and the extent of clonotype sharing between individuals. What the study reported, not specific to this receptor: When four donors were compared, the shared fraction of clonotypes was about 5.5% for naive CD4, about 4% for naive CD8, 2% to 2.5% for memory CD4, and 0.35% to 0.4% for memory CD8. Incomplete sequencing was indicated by rarefaction of sorted-subset datasets, despite the large sequencing depth. Because the study included a small number of donors, the genetic and exposure-history diversity represented was limited. Only blood was sampled, and tissue TCR repertoires likely differ from those in blood. Pairwise subsampling led to the expectation that sequencing depth would affect the degree of clonotype sharing among donors. Naive subsets generally had larger estimated clonotype richness than memory subsets did. Compared with non-shared clonotypes, clonotypes shared by all four sorted-subset donors had higher generation probabilities.

The donors were healthy, HIV-negative adults with no recently reported acute infections or vaccinations. All donors were Caucasian adults living in Nashville, Tennessee, USA. CD4+ T cells were enriched through magnetic negative selection, after which naive cells were positively selected on CD45RA and the remaining negative fraction served as the memory subset. After blood collection by leukapheresis, PBMCs were isolated using Ficoll-Histopaque density gradient centrifugation and then cryopreserved in the vapor phase of liquid nitrogen. Analytical flow cytometry was used to check the purity and quantity of each magnetically sorted T cell population. Genomic DNA was isolated from every sorted fraction and measured by UV absorbance on a Nanodrop 2000c. Using the deep immunoSEQ assay, TCR CDR3 regions were amplified from genomic DNA by multiplex PCR. Genomic DNA extracted from each cell subset was distributed evenly over all wells of several immunoSEQ 96-well plates, and each plate served as one replicate. For sorted subsets, approximately 190 ng genomic DNA, equal to 30,000 to 35,000 T cell genomes, was loaded into each replicate PCR. Purified libraries were quantified with a Qubit 3.0 fluorometer, sized on a Bioanalyzer 2100, and re-quantified with the KAPA Library Quantification kit. Every immunoSEQ 96-well plate was sequenced on a dedicated single-read 150-cycle Illumina NextSeq 550 flow cell. The study's own analysis went as follows. Because the immunoSEQ output included only junctional sequences and no quality scores, the filtering could not be the same as the filtering used for full-length reads. To assign V/J genes and CDR3, sequences were annotated against IMGT germline references using PyIR, a Python wrapper for IgBLAST v1.9. Reads were removed for weak V/J assignments (E-value above 1e-6), missing CDR3, stop codons, out-of-frame junctions, or ambiguous translated residues. A V3J clonotype was defined by an identical inferred V gene, J gene, and CDR3 amino acid sequence. To compute the percentage overlap between repertoires, the number of shared unique clonotypes was divided by the size of the smaller repertoire. RTK rarefaction, the Chao1 estimator, and Recon v2.1 estimates of unobserved clonotypes were used to assess repertoire richness. OLGA was used to compute generation probabilities for all TCRbeta clonotypes that the gDNA method yielded from a few donors. In its TCRdb copy, this immuneACCESS table keeps in-frame sequences only and misses some clones. Where compared with another copy, unresolved V genes explain less than half of these, and the others have no known cause. From that table come the V and J calls and clone size; the DNA was used to work out D and trimming. For this sample the table gives more than 400,000 clones, of which roughly 95% were detected only once. Jointly, the top ten make up about 0.057% of the sample.

The rearranged chain carries TRBV28 and TRBJ2-2; TRBD2 is a possible D gene, resting on 5 matching bases. This sequence was found in a woman in her twenties or thirties in good health. Sample: naive CD4+ T cells sorted from blood. The cell subset or site label corresponds to: CD45RA+ positively selected. The DNA reads TGTGCCAGCAGTTTAACGTCTTTCGGGGTAGCAGACACCGGGGAGCTGTTTTTT. It translates to CASSLTSFGVADTGELFF. Supplemented by the reference TRBV28 and TRBJ2-2 proteins around the CDR3, the complete variable domain is DVKVTQSSRYLVKRTGEKVFLECVQDMDHENMFWYRQDPGLGLRLIYFSYDVKMKEKGDIPEGYSVSREKKERFSLILESASTNQTSMYLCASSLTSFGVADTGELFFGEGSRLTVL.